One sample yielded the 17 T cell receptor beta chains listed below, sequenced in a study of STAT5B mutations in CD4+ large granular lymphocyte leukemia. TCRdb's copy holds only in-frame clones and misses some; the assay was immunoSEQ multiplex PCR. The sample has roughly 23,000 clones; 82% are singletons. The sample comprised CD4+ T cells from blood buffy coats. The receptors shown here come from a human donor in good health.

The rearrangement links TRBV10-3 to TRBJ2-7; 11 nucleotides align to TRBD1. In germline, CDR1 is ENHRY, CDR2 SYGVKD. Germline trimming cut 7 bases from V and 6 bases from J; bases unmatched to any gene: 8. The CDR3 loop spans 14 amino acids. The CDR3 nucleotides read TGTGCCATCACCACCCCGGGACAGGGGGTCGAGCAGTACTTC. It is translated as CAITTPGQGVEQYF.

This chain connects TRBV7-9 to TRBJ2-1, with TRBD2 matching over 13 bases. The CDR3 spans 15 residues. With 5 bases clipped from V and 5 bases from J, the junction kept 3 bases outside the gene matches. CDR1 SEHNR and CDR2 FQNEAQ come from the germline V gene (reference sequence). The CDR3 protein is CASSLGTSGNNEQFF. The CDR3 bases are TGTGCCAGCAGCCTTGGGACTAGCGGGAACAATGAGCAGTTCTTC.

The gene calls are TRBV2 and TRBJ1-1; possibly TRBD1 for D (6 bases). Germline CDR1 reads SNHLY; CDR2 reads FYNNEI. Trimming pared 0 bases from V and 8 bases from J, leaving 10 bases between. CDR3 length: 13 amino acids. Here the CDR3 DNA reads TGTGCCAGCAGTGAAGCTCGGCAGGGGGAAGCTTTCTTT. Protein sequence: CASSEARQGEAFF.

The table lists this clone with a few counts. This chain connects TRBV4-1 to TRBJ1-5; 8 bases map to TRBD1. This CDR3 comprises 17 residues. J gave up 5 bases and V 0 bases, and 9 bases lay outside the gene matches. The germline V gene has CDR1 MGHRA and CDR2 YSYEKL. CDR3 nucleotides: TGCGCCAGCAGCCAAGATTTGTTGGCAGGGGGCGATCAGCCCCAGCATTTT. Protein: CASSQDLLAGGDQPQHF.

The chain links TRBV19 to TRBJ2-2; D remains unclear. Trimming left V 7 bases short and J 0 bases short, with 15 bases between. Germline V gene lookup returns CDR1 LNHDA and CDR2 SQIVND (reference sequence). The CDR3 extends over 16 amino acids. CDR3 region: CASTSDGQANTGELFF. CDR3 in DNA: TGTGCCAGTACCTCCGACGGCCAGGCGAACACCGGGGAGCTGTTTTTT.

The CDR3 sequence is CASSVAAYSNQPQHF. The CDR3 DNA reads TGTGCCAGTAGTGTAGCAGCTTATAGCAATCAGCCCCAGCATTTT. The chain is built from TRBV19 and TRBJ1-5; D gene ambiguous. V shed 5 bases and J shed 0 bases, with 11 bases lying between them. The CDR3 runs to 15 residues. CDR1 and CDR2 from the germline V gene are LNHDA and SQIVND (reference sequence).

The CDR3 region is CASSLRESFSGNTIYF. CDR3 nucleotides: TGTGCCAGCAGCCTCCGGGAGAGCTTCTCTGGAAACACCATATATTTT. The rearrangement joins TRBV4-2 to TRBJ1-3; D unclear. Looked up from germline, CDR1 is LGHNA and CDR2 is YNFKEQ. V dropped 4 bases and J dropped 0 bases, with 13 bases sitting between them. This CDR3 has 16 amino acids.

CDR3 residues: CASSYSRLGSYEQYF. The CDR3 nucleotides are TGTGCCAGCAGTTATTCGAGACTTGGCTCCTACGAGCAGTACTTC. The rearrangement uses TRBV27 and TRBJ2-7; D unresolved. Germline loops: CDR1 MNHEY, CDR2 SMNVEV (reference sequence). This CDR3 is built from 15 residues. V was clipped by 4 bases and J by 0 bases, with 13 bases between them.

CDR3 coding DNA: TGTGCCAGCAGCGACGGGACAGCTAACTATGGCTACACCTTC. Residues: CASSDGTANYGYTF. The chain combines TRBV7-9 with TRBJ1-2; TRBD1 matches 7 bases. CDR3 length equals 14 residues. Trimming at V came to 5 bases and at J to 0 bases, leaving 3 bases not matched to a gene. In germline, CDR1 is SEHNR, CDR2 FQNEAQ (reference sequence).

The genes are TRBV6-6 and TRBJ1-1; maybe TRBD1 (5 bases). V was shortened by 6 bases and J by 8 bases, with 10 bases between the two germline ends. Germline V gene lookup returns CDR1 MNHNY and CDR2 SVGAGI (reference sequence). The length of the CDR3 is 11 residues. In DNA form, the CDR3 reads TGTGCCAGCAGAAGAGAGGGGGAAGCTTTCTTT. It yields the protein CASRREGEAFF.

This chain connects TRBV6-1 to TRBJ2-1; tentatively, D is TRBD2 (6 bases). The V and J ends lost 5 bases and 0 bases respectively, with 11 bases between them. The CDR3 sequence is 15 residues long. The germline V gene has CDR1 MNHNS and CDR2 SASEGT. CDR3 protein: CASSNLGGSYNEQFF. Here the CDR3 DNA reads TGTGCCAGCAGTAATCTCGGGGGCTCCTACAATGAGCAGTTCTTC.

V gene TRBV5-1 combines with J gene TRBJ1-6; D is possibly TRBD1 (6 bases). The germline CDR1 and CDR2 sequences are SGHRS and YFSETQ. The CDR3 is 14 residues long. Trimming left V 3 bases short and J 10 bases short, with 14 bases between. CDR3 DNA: TGCGCCAGCAGCTCTACGGGACAAAACTCACCCCTCCACTTT. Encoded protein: CASSSTGQNSPLHF.

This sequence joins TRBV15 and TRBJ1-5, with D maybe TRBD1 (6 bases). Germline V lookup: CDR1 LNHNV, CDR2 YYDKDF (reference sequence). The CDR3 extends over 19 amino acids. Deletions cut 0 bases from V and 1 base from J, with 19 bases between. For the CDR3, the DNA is TGTGCCACCAGCAGAGATAGGGGGGAACAGGGAGGCAGCAATCAGCCCCAGCATTTT. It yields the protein CATSRDRGEQGGSNQPQHF.

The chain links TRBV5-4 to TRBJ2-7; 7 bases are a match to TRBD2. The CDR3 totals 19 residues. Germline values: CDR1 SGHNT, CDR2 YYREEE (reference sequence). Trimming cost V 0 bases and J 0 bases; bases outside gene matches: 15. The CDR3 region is CASSLARSASGPSSYEQYF. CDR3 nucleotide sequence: TGTGCCAGCAGCTTGGCCAGGTCTGCTAGCGGTCCAAGCTCCTACGAGCAGTACTTC. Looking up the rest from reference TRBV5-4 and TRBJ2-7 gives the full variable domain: ETGVTQSPTHLIKTRGQQVTLRCSSQSGHNTVSWYQQALGQGPQFIFQYYREEENGRGNFPPRFSGLQFPNYSSELNVNALELDDSALYLCASSLARSASGPSSYEQYFGPGTRLTVT.

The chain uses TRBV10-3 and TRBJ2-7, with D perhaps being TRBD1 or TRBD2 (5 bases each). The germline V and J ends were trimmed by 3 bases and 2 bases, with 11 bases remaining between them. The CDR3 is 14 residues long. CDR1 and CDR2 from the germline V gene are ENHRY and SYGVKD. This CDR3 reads CAISDGTGTYEQYF. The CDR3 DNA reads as TGTGCCATCAGTGACGGGACCGGGACCTACGAGCAGTACTTC.

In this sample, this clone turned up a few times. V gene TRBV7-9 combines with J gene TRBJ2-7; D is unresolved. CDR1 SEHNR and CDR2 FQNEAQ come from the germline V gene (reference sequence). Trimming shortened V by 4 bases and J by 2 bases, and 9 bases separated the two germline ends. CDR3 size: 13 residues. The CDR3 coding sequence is TGTGCCAGCAGCTCTGACAATGCCTACGAGCAGTACTTC. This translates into CASSSDNAYEQYF.

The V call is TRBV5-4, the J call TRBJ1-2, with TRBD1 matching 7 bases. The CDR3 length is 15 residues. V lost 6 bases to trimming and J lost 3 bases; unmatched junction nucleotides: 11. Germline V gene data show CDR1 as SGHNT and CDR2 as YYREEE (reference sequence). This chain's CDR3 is CASTQGGAGDYGYTF. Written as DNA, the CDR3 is TGTGCCAGCACGCAGGGGGGGGCAGGGGACTATGGCTACACCTTC. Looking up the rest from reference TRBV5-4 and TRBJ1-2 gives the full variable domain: ETGVTQSPTHLIKTRGQQVTLRCSSQSGHNTVSWYQQALGQGPQFIFQYYREEENGRGNFPPRFSGLQFPNYSSELNVNALELDDSALYLCASTQGGAGDYGYTFGSGTRLTVV.